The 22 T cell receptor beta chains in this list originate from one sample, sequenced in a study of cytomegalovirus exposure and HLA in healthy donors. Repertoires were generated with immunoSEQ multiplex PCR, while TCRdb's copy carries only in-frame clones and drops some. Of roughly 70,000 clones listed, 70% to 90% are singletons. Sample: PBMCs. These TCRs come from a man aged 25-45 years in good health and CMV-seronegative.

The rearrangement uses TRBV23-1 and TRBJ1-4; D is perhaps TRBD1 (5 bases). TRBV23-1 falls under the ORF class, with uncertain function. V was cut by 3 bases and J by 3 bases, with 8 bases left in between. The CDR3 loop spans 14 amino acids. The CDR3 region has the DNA TGCGCCAGCAGTCATTTAGGGGCTAATGAAAAACTGTTTTTT. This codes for CASSHLGANEKLFF.

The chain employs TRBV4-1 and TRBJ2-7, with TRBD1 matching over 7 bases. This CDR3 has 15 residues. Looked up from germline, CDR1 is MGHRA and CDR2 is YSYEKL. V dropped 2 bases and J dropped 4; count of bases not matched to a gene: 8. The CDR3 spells CASSQPGQRPYEQYF. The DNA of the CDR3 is TGCGCCAGCAGCCAACCGGGACAGAGACCTTACGAGCAGTACTTC.

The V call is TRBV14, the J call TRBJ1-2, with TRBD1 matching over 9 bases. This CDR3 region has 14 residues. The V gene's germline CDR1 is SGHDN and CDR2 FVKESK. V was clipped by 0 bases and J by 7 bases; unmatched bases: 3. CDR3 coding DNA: TGTGCCAGCAGCCAAGAAGGGGACAGGGTTGGCTACACCTTC. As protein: CASSQEGDRVGYTF.

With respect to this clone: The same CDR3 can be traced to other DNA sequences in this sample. This chain's CDR3 is CASSPGTGYEQYV. The CDR3 bases are TGTGCCAGCTCACCAGGGACAGGGTACGAGCAGTACGTC. The V gene is TRBV18, the J gene TRBJ2-7; 9 bases map to TRBD1. The CDR3 runs 13 residues. Unmatched junction bases numbered 0, after V lost 2 bases and J lost 4 bases. CDR1 is KGHSH, CDR2 LQKENI, per germline.

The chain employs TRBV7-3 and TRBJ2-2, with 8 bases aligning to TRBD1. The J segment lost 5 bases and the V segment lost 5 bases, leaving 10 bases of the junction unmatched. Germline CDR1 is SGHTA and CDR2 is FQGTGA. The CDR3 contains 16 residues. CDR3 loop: CASSPGGQGNTGELFF. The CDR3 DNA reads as TGTGCCAGCAGCCCAGGCGGACAGGGAAATACCGGGGAGCTGTTTTTT.

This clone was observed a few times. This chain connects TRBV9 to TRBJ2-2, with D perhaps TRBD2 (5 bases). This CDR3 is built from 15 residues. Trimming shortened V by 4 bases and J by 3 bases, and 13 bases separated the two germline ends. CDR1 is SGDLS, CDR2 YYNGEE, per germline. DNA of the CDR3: TGTGCCAGCAGCCCATACCTCGGGGACACCGGGGAGCTGTTTTTT. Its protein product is CASSPYLGDTGELFF.

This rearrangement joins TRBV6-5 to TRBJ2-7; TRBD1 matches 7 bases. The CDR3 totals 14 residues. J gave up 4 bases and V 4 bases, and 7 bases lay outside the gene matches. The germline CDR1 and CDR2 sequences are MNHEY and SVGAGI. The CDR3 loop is CASSSLGGGYEQYV. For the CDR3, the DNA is TGTGCCAGCAGTTCTCTAGGGGGCGGATACGAGCAGTACGTC.

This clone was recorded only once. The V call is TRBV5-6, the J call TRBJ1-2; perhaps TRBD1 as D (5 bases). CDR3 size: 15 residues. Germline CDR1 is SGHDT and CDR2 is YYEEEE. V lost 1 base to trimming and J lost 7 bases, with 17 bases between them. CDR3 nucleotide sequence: TGTGCCAGCAGCTTGCAGGCAGGGTTACTCGGTGGCTACACCTTC. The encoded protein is CASSLQAGLLGGYTF.

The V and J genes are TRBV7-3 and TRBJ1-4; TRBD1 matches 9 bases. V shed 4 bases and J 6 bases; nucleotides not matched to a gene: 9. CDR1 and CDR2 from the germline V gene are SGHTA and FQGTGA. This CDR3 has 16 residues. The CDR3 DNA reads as TGTGCCAGCAGCTACAAGGGGGACAGGGCTTATGAAAAACTGTTTTTT. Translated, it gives CASSYKGDRAYEKLFF.

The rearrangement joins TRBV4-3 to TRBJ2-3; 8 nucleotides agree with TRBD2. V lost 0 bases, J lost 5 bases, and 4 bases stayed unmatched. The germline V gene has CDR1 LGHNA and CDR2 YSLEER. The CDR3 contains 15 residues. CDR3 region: CASSQDSGLGDTQYF. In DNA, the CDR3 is TGCGCCAGCAGCCAAGATTCGGGACTAGGAGATACGCAGTATTTT.

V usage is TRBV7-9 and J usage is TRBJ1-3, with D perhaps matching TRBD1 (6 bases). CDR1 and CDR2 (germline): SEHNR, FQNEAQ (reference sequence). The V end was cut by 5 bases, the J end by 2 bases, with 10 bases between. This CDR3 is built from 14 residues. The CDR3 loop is CASSPQGTGNTIYF. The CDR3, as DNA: TGTGCCAGCAGCCCACAGGGCACTGGAAACACCATATATTTT.

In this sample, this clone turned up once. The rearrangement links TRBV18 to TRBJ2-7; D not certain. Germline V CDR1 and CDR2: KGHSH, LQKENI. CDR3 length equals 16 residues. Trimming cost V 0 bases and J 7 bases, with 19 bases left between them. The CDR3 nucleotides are TGTGCCAGCTCACCACCGTCGGCAGCCTCTAGTGGGGAGCAGTACTTC. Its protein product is CASSPPSAASSGEQYF.

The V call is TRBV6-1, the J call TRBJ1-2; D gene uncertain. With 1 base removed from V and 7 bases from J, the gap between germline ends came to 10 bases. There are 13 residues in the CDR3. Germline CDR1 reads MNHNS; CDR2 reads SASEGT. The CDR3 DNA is TGTGCCAGCAGTGAAGGCAGGCTCGGTGGCTACACCTTC. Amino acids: CASSEGRLGGYTF.

The CDR3 DNA reads TGTGCCAGCAGCGAATTACCGACAGAGCTGAACACTGAAGCTTTCTTT. This sequence encodes CASSELPTELNTEAFF. The chain couples TRBV5-6 to TRBJ1-1; tentative D call: TRBD1 (5 bases). V lost 4 bases to trimming and J lost 0 bases, with 16 bases between them. The CDR3 runs 16 residues. Germline V CDR1 and CDR2: SGHDT, YYEEEE.

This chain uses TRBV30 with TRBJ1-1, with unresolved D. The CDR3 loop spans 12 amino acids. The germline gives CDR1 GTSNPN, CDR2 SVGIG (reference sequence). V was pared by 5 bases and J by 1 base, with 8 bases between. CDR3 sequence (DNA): TGTGCCTGGGCGGTTGCGAACACTGAAGCTTTCTTT. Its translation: CAWAVANTEAFF.

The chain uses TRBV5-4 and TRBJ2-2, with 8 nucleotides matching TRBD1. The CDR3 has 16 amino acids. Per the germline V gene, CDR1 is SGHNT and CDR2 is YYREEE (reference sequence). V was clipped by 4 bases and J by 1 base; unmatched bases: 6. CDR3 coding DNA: TGTGCCAGCAGCCGGACCGGGACAGGGAACACCGGGGAGCTGTTTTTT. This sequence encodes CASSRTGTGNTGELFF.

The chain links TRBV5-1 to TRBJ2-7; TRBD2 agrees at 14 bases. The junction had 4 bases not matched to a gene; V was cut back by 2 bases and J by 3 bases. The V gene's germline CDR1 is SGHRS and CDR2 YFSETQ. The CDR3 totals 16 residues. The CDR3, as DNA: TGCGCCAGCAGCTTTGGGACTAGCGGGGGCCTCTACGAGCAGTACTTC. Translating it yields CASSFGTSGGLYEQYF.

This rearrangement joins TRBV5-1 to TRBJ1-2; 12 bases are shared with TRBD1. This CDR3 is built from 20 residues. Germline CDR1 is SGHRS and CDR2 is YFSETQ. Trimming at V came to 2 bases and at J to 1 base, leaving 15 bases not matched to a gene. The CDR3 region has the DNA TGCGCCAGCAGCTTAGGTTCTTGGGGGACAGGGGGCCAGATTAACTATGGCTACACCTTC. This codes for CASSLGSWGTGGQINYGYTF.

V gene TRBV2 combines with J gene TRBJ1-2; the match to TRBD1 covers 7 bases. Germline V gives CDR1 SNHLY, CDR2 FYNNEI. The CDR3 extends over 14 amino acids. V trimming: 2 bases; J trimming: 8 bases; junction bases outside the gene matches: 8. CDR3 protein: CASSEFVRGRGYTF. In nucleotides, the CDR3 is TGTGCCAGCAGTGAATTTGTGAGGGGGCGAGGCTACACCTTC.

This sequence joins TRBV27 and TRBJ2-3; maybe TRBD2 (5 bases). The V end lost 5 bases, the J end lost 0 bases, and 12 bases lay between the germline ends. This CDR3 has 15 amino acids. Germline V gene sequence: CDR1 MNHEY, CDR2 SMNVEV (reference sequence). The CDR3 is CASSAADASTDTQYF. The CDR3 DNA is TGTGCCAGCAGTGCAGCGGACGCTAGCACAGATACGCAGTATTTT.

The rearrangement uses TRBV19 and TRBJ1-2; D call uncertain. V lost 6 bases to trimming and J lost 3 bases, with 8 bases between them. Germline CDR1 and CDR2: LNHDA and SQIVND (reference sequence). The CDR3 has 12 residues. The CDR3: CASRTGYYGYTF. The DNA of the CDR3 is TGTGCCAGTAGAACCGGGTACTATGGCTACACCTTC.

CDR3 loop: CASSAGGDVNQPQHF. CDR3 bases: TGTGCCAGCAGCGCGGGCGGGGATGTCAATCAGCCCCAGCATTTT. V and J are TRBV11-3 and TRBJ1-5, with D hard to call. This CDR3 has 15 amino acids. Trimming cost V 5 bases and J 3 bases, with 14 bases left between them. From germline, CDR1 is SGHNT and CDR2 YENEEA.